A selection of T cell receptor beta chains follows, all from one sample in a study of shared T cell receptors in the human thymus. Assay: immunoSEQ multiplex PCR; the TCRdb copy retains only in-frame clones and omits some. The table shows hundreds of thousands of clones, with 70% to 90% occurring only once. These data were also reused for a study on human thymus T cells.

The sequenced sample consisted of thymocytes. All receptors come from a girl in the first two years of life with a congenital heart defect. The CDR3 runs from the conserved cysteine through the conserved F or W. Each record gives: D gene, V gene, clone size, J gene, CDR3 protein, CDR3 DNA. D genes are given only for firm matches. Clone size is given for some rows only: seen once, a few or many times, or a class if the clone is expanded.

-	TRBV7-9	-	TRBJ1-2	CASSHYRDVHPYGYTF	TGTGCCAGCAGCCACTACAGGGATGTTCACCCCTATGGCTACACCTTC
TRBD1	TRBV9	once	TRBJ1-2	CASSALQGIRDMMRYGYTF	TGTGCCAGCAGCGCCTTACAGGGGATAAGGGACATGATGCGGTATGGCTACACCTTC
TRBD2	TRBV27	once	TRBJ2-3	CASSFGLGTDTQYF	TGTGCCAGCAGTTTTGGACTAGGCACAGATACGCAGTATTTT
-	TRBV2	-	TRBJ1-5	CASSELAGVEGQPQHF	TGTGCCAGCAGTGAATTGGCAGGGGTAGAGGGACAGCCCCAGCATTTT
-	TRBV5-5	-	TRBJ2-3	CASSRTRDTRTDTQYF	TGTGCCAGCAGCCGAACACGGGACACCCGCACAGATACGCAGTATTTT
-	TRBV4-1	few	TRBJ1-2	CASRDSYYGYTF	TGCGCCAGCAGGGACAGCTACTATGGCTACACCTTC
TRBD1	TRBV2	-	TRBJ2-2	CAGLSQTGGWNTGELFF	TGTGCCGGACTATCCCAAACAGGGGGCTGGAACACCGGGGAGCTGTTTTTT
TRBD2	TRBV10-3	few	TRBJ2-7	CATRTSCEQYF	TGTGCCACCCGGACTAGCTGCGAGCAGTACTTC
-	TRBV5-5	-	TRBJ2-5	CASSQPCRRGAGETQYF	TGTGCCAGCAGCCAACCCTGCAGAAGGGGCGCGGGGGAGACCCAGTACTTC
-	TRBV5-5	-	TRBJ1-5	CASSSKGRGYSNQPQHF	TGTGCCAGCAGCTCAAAAGGTCGAGGGTATAGCAATCAGCCCCAGCATTTT
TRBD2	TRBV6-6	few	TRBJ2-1	CASRRGLASYNEQFF	TGTGCCAGCAGGCGGGGACTAGCGTCCTACAATGAGCAGTTCTTC
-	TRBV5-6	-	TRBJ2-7	CASSLTASAYEQYF	TGTGCCAGCAGCTTGACTGCCTCCGCCTACGAGCAGTACTTC
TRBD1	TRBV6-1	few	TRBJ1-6	CASRPDRGLSPLHF	TGTGCCAGCAGACCCGACAGGGGGCTTTCACCCCTCCACTTT
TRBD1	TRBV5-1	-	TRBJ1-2	CASSLAPQGEGYTF	TGCGCCAGCAGCTTGGCCCCACAGGGGGAGGGCTACACCTTC
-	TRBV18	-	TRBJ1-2	CASSPNLEKRGHGYTF	TGTGCCAGCTCACCAAACCTAGAGAAAAGGGGCCATGGCTACACCTTC
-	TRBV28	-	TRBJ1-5	CASSNTPVGGNQPQHF	TGTGCCAGCAGTAACACTCCAGTGGGGGGGAATCAGCCCCAGCATTTT
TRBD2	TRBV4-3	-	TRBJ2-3	CASSQTRLADNTDTQYF	TGCGCCAGCAGCCAAACCCGACTAGCTGATAACACAGATACGCAGTATTTT
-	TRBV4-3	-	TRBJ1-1	CASSQRGNTEAFF	TGCGCCAGCAGCCAGCGGGGGAACACTGAAGCTTTCTTT
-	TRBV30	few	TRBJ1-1	CAWRWRGNTEAFF	TGTGCCTGGAGGTGGAGGGGCAACACTGAAGCTTTCTTT
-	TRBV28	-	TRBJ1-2	CAIGGEPRCGYTF	TGTGCCATCGGAGGGGAGCCACGGTGCGGCTACACCTTC
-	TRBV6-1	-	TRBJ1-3	CASAPDSRSGNTIYF	TGTGCCAGCGCCCCGGACTCCCGCTCTGGAAACACCATATATTTT
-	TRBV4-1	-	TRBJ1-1	CASSRRRGEMNTEAFF	TGCGCCAGCAGCCGGAGGCGGGGGGAAATGAACACTGAAGCTTTCTTT
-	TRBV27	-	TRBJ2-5	CASSLGLRGTQYF	TGTGCCAGCAGTTTAGGATTGCGGGGGACCCAGTACTTC
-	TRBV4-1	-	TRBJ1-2	CASSQDRGASGYTF	TGCGCCAGCAGCCAAGATCGGGGGGCTTCAGGCTACACCTTC
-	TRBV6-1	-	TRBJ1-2	CASSENRQNYGYTF	TGTGCCAGCAGTGAAAACCGACAGAACTATGGCTACACCTTC
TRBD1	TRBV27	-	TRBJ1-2	CASRSPQGQGYPYGYTF	TGTGCCAGCAGGTCGCCTCAGGGACAGGGCTACCCCTATGGCTACACCTTC
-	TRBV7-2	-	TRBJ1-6	CASSLGPGCCSPLHF	TGTGCCAGCAGCTTAGGGCCGGGATGCTGTTCACCCCTCCACTTT
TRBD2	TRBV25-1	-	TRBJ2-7	CASSDRTSGAFIPYEQYF	TGTGCCAGCAGTGATCGGACTAGCGGGGCGTTCATCCCCTACGAGCAGTACTTC
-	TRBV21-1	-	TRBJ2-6	CASTRTGRGANVLTF	TGTGCCAGCACCCGGACAGGGAGAGGGGCCAACGTCCTGACTTTC